This T cell receptor beta chain originates from a study of beta chain features in type 1 diabetes. The entirety of the isolated RNA underwent reverse transcription, so expressed TCRB transcripts were sequenced. Some clones are missing from TCRdb's copy, which holds only in-frame ones; the method was immunoSEQ multiplex PCR. This sample has some 360,000 clones; around 20% occur once, and the top ten carry 0.035% to 0.055%. This clone was found a few times. Trimming at V came to 3 bases and at J to 0 bases, leaving 2 bases not matched to a gene. The CDR3 loop spans 15 amino acids. The germline V gene has CDR1 KGHSH and CDR2 LQKENI.

The V gene is TRBV18, the J gene TRBJ2-1; 7 bases fit TRBD2. What was sequenced was naive CD4+ T cells from blood. This TCR came from a woman aged 18-35 years in good health. This chain's CDR3 is CASSPGGISYNEQFF. The CDR3 DNA reads as TGTGCCAGCTCACCGGGAGGGATCTCCTACAATGAGCAGTTCTTC.